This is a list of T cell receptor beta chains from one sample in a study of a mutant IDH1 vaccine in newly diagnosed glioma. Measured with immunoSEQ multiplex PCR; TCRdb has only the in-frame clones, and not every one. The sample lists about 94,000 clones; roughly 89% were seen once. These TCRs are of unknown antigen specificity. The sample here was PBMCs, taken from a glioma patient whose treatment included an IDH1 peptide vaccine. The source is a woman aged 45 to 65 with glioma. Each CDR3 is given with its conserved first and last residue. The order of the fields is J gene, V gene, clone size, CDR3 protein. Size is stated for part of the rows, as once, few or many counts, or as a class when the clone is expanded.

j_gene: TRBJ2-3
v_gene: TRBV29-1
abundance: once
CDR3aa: CSETQGDTQYF

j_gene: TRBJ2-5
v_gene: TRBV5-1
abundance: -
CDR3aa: CASSSGLARETQYF

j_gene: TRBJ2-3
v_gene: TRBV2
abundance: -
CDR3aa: CASRISLSTDTQYF

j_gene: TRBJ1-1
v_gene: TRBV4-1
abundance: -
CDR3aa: CASSQGPDRGNTEAFF

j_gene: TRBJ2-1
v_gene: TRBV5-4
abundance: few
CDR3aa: CASSGPVSSYNEQFF

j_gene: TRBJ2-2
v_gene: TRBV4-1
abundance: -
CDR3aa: CASSHQPGQNTGELFF

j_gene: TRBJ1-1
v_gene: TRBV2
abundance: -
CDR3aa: CASTRGRTSEAFF

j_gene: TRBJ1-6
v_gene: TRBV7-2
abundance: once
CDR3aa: CASSPTGYNSPLHF

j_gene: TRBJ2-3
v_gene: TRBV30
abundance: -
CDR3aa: CAWSRGQGTDTQYF

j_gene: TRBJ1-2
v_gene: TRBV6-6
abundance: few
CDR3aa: CASRGPSYGYTF

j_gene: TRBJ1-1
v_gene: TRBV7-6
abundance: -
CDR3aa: CASSSPAGLDTEAFF

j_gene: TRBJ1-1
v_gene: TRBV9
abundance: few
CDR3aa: CASSVDPARGTEAFF

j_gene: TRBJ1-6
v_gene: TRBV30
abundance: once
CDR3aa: CAWRWDRANSPLHF

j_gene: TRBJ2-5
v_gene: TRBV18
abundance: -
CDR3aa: CASSPPGPPGTQYF

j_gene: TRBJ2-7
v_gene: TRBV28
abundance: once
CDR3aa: CASSLDSGGAGYEQYF

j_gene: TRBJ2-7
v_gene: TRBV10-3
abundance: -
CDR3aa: CATGLAGAYEQYF

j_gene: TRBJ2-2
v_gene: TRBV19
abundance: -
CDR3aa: CASSTGLHTGELFF

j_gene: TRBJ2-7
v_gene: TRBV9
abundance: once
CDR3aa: CASSVNPKREQYF

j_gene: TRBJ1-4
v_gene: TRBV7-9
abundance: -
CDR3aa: CASSTPEKGRTNEKLFF

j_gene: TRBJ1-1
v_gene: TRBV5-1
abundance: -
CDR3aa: CASRSGDRGLTEAFF

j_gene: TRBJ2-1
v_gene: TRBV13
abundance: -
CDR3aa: CASSLSPGLAGVGSYNEQFF

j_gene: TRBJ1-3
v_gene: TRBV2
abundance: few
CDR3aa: CASTNRAGNTIYF

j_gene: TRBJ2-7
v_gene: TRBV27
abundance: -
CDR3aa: CASRPDGLAGLYEQYF

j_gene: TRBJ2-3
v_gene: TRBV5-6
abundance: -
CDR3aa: CASSLAGAVTDTQYF

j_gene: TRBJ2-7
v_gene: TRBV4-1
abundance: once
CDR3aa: CASSQGQGAGEQYF

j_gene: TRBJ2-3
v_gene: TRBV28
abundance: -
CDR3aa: CASRDRDTDTQYF

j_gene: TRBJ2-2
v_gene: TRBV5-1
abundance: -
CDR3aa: CASSHTSGSHGTGELFF

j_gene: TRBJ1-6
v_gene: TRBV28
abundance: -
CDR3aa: CASSRARKNNSPLHF

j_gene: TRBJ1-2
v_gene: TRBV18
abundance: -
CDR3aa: CASSNPDYGYTF

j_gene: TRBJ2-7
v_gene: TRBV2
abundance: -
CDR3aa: CASKNFSYEQYF

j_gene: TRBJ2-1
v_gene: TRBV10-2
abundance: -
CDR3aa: CASSLGTGDSYNEQFF

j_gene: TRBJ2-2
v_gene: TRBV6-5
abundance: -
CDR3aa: CASRHVLGAGELFF

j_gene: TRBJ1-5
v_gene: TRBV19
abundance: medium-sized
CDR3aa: CASSAGPGTFYSNQPQHF

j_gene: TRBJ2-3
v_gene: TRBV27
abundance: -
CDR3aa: CASSSGLTQYF

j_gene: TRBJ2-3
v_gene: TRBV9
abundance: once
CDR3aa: CASSQGADTQYF

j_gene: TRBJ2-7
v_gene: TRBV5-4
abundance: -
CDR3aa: CASSKQDGTYEQYF

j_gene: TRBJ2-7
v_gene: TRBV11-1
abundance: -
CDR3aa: CASSWGLAGVQYF

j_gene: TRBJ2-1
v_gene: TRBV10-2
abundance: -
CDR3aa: CASSEGGGSYNEQFF

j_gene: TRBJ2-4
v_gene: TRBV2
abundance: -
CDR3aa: CASSEAWGSKNIQYF

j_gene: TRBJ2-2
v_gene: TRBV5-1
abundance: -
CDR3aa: CASSYFDGDTGELFF

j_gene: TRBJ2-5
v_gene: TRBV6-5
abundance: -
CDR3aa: CASSLGTSGSGEQYF

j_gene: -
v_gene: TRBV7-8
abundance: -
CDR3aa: CASSFVDRPGIYEQYF

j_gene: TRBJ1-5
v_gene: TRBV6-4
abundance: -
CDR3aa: CASSEFSNQPQHF

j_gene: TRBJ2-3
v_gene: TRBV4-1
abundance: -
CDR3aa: CASSLDRAIGGTQYF

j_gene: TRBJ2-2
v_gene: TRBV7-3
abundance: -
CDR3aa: CASSSQGKAGELFF

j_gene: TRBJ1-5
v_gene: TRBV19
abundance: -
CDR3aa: CASSKAANQPQHF

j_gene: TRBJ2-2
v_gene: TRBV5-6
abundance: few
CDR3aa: CASSFKARGRTGELFF

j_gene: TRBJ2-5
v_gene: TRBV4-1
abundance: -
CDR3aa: CASSQGEGAGETQYF

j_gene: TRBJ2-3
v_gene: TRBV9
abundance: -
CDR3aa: CASNFGQDFLGDTQYF

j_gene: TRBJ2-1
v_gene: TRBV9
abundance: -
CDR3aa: CASSVEIASSYNEQFF

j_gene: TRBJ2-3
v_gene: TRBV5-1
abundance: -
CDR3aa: CASSLTTRTSAADTQYF

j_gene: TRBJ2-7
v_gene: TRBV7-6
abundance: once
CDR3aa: CASSPLERQEQYF

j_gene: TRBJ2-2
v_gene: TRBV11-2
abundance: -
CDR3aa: CASSWVGELFF

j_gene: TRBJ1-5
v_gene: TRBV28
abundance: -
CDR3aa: CASSLGIVNQPQHF

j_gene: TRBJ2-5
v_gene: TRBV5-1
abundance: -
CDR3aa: CASSLGGQKETQYF